The 28 T cell receptor beta chains in this list originate from one sample, sequenced in a study of blood T cell repertoires in COVID-19. Sequencing used immunoSEQ multiplex PCR; TCRdb keeps in-frame clones, though not all of them. Of approximately 220,000 clones in the sample, about 85% were seen once. The sequenced sample was peripheral blood. These receptors were taken from a man aged 50 to 60 who had recovered from COVID-19.

This rearrangement joins TRBV2 to TRBJ1-5; 11 bases agree with TRBD1. The ends lost 4 bases at V and 8 bases at J; junction bases unmatched: 4. Looked up from germline, CDR1 is SNHLY and CDR2 is FYNNEI. The CDR3 runs to 14 residues. This CDR3 is CASSGTGGPKPQHF. The CDR3, as DNA: TGTGCCAGCAGTGGGACAGGGGGCCCCAAGCCCCAGCATTTT.

V is TRBV28 and J is TRBJ1-5, with TRBD1 matching over 9 bases. With 7 bases clipped from V and 7 bases from J, the junction kept 26 bases outside the gene matches. CDR1 and CDR2 (germline): MDHEN, SYDVKM. The CDR3 has 20 amino acids. CDR3 protein: CASKRGKSGGTGLRGQPQHF. As DNA, the CDR3 is TGTGCCAGCAAAAGAGGGAAGAGTGGTGGGACAGGGTTAAGGGGGCAGCCCCAGCATTTT.

This sequence joins TRBV7-9 and TRBJ2-7, with 10 bases that match TRBD2. Germline-derived CDR1 and CDR2 are SEHNR and FQNEAQ (reference sequence). The V gene end was trimmed by 0 bases and the J gene end by 1 base; junction bases not matched to a gene: 6. This CDR3 is built from 17 residues. This CDR3 is CASSLAQGLARSYEQYF. The DNA of the CDR3 is TGTGCCAGCAGCTTAGCGCAGGGACTAGCGCGTTCCTACGAGCAGTACTTC.

This clone was detected a few times. CDR3 protein: CASSLWTSGRPRSYEQYF. CDR3 sequence (DNA): TGTGCCAGCAGTTTATGGACTAGCGGGCGTCCCAGATCCTACGAGCAGTACTTC. This sequence joins TRBV28 and TRBJ2-7; TRBD2 matches at 10 bases. The J segment lost 1 base and the V segment lost 0 bases, leaving 9 bases of the junction unmatched. Per the germline V gene, CDR1 is MDHEN and CDR2 is SYDVKM. The length of the CDR3 is 18 residues.

The chain combines TRBV27 with TRBJ2-5; 11 nucleotides align to TRBD2. The CDR3 extends over 15 amino acids. The V segment lost 2 bases and the J segment 5 bases; nucleotides outside the gene matches: 4. From germline, CDR1 is MNHEY and CDR2 SMNVEV (reference sequence). The CDR3 DNA is TGTGCCAGCAGTTTAAAGGGACTAGCGGCCGAGACCCAGTACTTC. This gives the protein CASSLKGLAAETQYF.

This chain uses TRBV7-9 with TRBJ1-4; the D is unclear. The length of the CDR3 is 15 residues. CDR1 SEHNR and CDR2 FQNEAQ come from the germline V gene (reference sequence). V gave up 2 bases and J gave up 0 bases, with 7 bases separating them. The CDR3 spells CASSLSPATNEKLFF. CDR3 coding DNA: TGTGCCAGCAGCTTATCCCCGGCAACTAATGAAAAACTGTTTTTT. Using reference TRBV7-9 and TRBJ1-4 for the parts outside the CDR3, the full variable domain is DTGVSQNPRHKITKRGQNVTFRCDPISEHNRLYWYRQTLGQGPEFLTYFQNEAQLEKSRLLSDRFSAERPKGSFSTLEIQRTEQGDSAMYLCASSLSPATNEKLFFGSGTQLSVL.

In this sample, this clone turned up once. The V call is TRBV2, the J call TRBJ1-2, with D uncertain. CDR1 is SNHLY, CDR2 FYNNEI, per germline. CDR3 length: 12 amino acids. Trimming removed 8 bases at V and 4 bases at J, with 11 bases between. The CDR3 sequence is CASAEGRYGYTF. The CDR3 nucleotides read TGTGCCAGCGCTGAGGGTCGCTATGGCTACACCTTC.

This chain links TRBV11-2 with TRBJ1-5, with a possible D match to TRBD1 (5 bases). The V end was cut by 1 base, the J end by 0 bases, with 10 bases between. Per germline, CDR1 SGHAT and CDR2 FQNNGV. This CDR3 spans 16 amino acids. The CDR3 DNA follows: TGTGCCAGCAGCTTAGGCCAGGGCTATAGCAATCAGCCCCAGCATTTT. Protein sequence: CASSLGQGYSNQPQHF.

The rearrangement links TRBV28 to TRBJ2-2, with D tentatively TRBD1 (6 bases). Trimming stripped 6 bases from V and 0 bases from J, with 17 bases between. CDR3 length equals 17 residues. Germline V lookup: CDR1 MDHEN, CDR2 SYDVKM. Here the CDR3 DNA reads TGTGCCAGCAGGTATCCAGGGGCAGTCACGAACACCGGGGAGCTGTTTTTT. This encodes CASRYPGAVTNTGELFF.

The chain is built from TRBV3-1 (or the pseudogene TRBV3-2) and TRBJ1-3; D possibly corresponds to TRBD1 (5 bases). The V end lost 4 bases, the J end lost 0 bases, and 16 bases lay between the germline ends. CDR3 length: 17 residues. Germline CDR1 LGHDT, CDR2 YNNKEL (reference sequence). CDR3 nucleotide sequence: TGTGCCAGCAGCCCACACAGGTCTTCCTACTCTGGAAACACCATATATTTT. This sequence encodes CASSPHRSSYSGNTIYF.

This clone was recorded only once. This sequence joins TRBV5-4 and TRBJ2-1; 13 nucleotides match TRBD2. The CDR3 spans 18 residues. Trimming removed 4 bases from V and 2 bases from J; junction bases left unmatched: 9. Germline V lookup: CDR1 SGHNT, CDR2 YYREEE (reference sequence). Here the CDR3 DNA reads TGTGCCAGCAGCCGTCAATTTACTAGCGGGAGGGCCTACAATGAGCAGTTCTTC. Encoded protein: CASSRQFTSGRAYNEQFF.

This chain joins TRBV6-5 and TRBJ2-7; the match to TRBD1 covers 9 bases. CDR3 length: 15 residues. The V and J ends lost 6 bases and 4 bases, in that order; junction bases with no gene match: 10. Germline CDR1 MNHEY, CDR2 SVGAGI. The CDR3 is CASSPGQGLLYEQYF. The DNA for the CDR3 is TGTGCCAGCAGCCCCGGACAGGGGCTACTTTACGAGCAGTACTTC.

The CDR3 reads CASSTGSKYTEAFF. The CDR3 DNA follows: TGTGCCAGCAGTACAGGGTCGAAATACACTGAAGCTTTCTTT. V usage is TRBV27 and J usage is TRBJ1-1, with D perhaps TRBD1 (6 bases). CDR3 length equals 14 residues. Germline V gives CDR1 MNHEY, CDR2 SMNVEV (reference sequence). V lost 5 bases to trimming and J lost 3 bases, with 13 bases between them.

The chain employs TRBV27 and TRBJ1-2, with 8 nucleotides matching TRBD1. Germline V lookup: CDR1 MNHEY, CDR2 SMNVEV (reference sequence). The trim removed 5 bases at V and 1 base at J, leaving 6 bases unmatched. The CDR3 extends over 15 amino acids. The CDR3 loop reads CASSPRTGNNYGYTF. CDR3 in DNA: TGTGCCAGCAGTCCGCGGACAGGGAATAACTATGGCTACACCTTC.

The chain is built from TRBV19 and TRBJ2-3; 14 positions match TRBD2. J gave up 4 bases and V 5 bases, and 8 bases lay outside the gene matches. This CDR3 has 17 residues. From germline, CDR1 is LNHDA and CDR2 SQIVND (reference sequence). The CDR3 nucleotides read TGTGCCAGTAGTCGTGGGACTAGCGGGAGAGTGGCAGATACGCAGTATTTT. The encoded protein is CASSRGTSGRVADTQYF.

CDR3 nucleotides: TGTGCCTCTAAGACAGCCAACGCAGCAACGGATGAGCAGTTCTTC. This encodes CASKTANAATDEQFF. The V call is TRBV30, the J call TRBJ2-1; D possibly corresponds to TRBD1 (5 bases). CDR1 is GTSNPN, CDR2 SVGIG, per germline (reference sequence). Trimming cost V 7 bases and J 8 bases, with 24 bases left between them. CDR3 length equals 15 residues.

The J gene is TRBJ1-1, the V gene TRBV27; weak D call: TRBD1 (5 bases). Germline values: CDR1 MNHEY, CDR2 SMNVEV (reference sequence). The germline V and J ends were trimmed by 6 bases and 10 bases, with 12 bases remaining between them. The CDR3 is 11 residues long. CDR3 loop: CASRGVGGAFF. CDR3 nucleotides: TGTGCCAGCAGGGGGGTGGGAGGAGCTTTCTTT.

As for this clone: The identical CDR3 is also encoded by other nucleotide sequences in the sample. V gene TRBV27 combines with J gene TRBJ1-1; D is perhaps TRBD1 (5 bases). Deletions cut 0 bases from V and 6 bases from J, with 8 bases between. The germline V gene encodes CDR1 MNHEY and CDR2 SMNVEV (reference sequence). CDR3 length equals 13 residues. This CDR3 is CASSLSQGSEAFF. The CDR3 coding sequence is TGTGCCAGCAGTTTATCTCAGGGCTCTGAAGCTTTCTTT.

The gene calls are TRBV4-2 and TRBJ1-6, with D perhaps TRBD1 (5 bases). CDR1 and CDR2 (germline): LGHNA, YNFKEQ. Trimming took off 0 bases at V and 5 bases at J, with 11 bases between the two ends. This CDR3 comprises 16 residues. CDR3 in amino acids: CASSQDVDSNNSPLHF. Written as DNA, the CDR3 is TGTGCCAGCAGCCAAGATGTAGACAGTAATAATTCACCCCTCCACTTT.

The J gene is TRBJ2-3, the V gene TRBV4-2; D gene uncertain. Trimming stripped 0 bases from V and 1 base from J, with 8 bases between. From germline, CDR1 is LGHNA and CDR2 YNFKEQ. The CDR3 is 15 residues long. This CDR3 reads CASSQDGGRTDTQYF. DNA for the CDR3: TGTGCCAGCAGCCAAGATGGCGGCCGCACAGATACGCAGTATTTT.

The chain links TRBV30 to TRBJ2-3, with 7 bases aligning to TRBD2. CDR3 length equals 17 residues. The ends lost 4 bases at V and 0 bases at J; junction bases unmatched: 13. CDR1 is GTSNPN, CDR2 SVGIG, per germline (reference sequence). The CDR3 bases are TGTGCCTGGACGCGGCTTCCGCATAGCGGGAGCACAGATACGCAGTATTTT. This gives the protein CAWTRLPHSGSTDTQYF.

This chain connects TRBV29-1 to TRBJ1-2; the D gene is possibly TRBD1 (5 bases). This CDR3 spans 15 amino acids. The V gene lost 3 bases and the J gene lost 2 bases, with 16 bases spanning the gap. The germline gives CDR1 SQVTM, CDR2 ANQGSEA. The CDR3 loop is CSVDLGVKGNYGYTF. The CDR3 coding sequence is TGCAGCGTTGATTTAGGGGTAAAGGGGAACTATGGCTACACCTTC.

The chain links TRBV29-1 to TRBJ2-7; 9 nucleotides line up with TRBD2. The V segment lost 4 bases and the J segment 2 bases; nucleotides outside the gene matches: 3. Germline CDR1 and CDR2: SQVTM and ANQGSEA. This CDR3 is built from 13 residues. The CDR3 region has the DNA TGCAGCGTTGTTGTAGCGGGAGCCTACGAGCAGTACTTC. Translating gives CSVVVAGAYEQYF.

The genes are TRBV24-1 and TRBJ2-3; 12 bases are a match to TRBD2. Unmatched junction bases numbered 2, after V lost 7 bases and J lost 4 bases. Germline assignment: CDR1 KGHDR and CDR2 SFDVKD. The CDR3 runs 14 residues. CDR3 sequence: CATRTSGSSDTQYF. The CDR3 DNA follows: TGTGCCACCAGGACTAGCGGGAGCTCAGATACGCAGTATTTT.

The V and J genes are TRBV4-1 and TRBJ1-5; D is possibly TRBD1 (5 bases). Germline-derived CDR1 and CDR2 are MGHRA and YSYEKL. Trimming pared 4 bases from V and 1 base from J, leaving 11 bases between. The CDR3 spans 15 residues. The CDR3 loop is CASSLSGGSNQPQHF. The CDR3 DNA is TGCGCCAGCAGCCTCTCGGGGGGAAGCAATCAGCCCCAGCATTTT.

V usage is TRBV11-3 and J usage is TRBJ2-1, with no clear D. Germline lookup yields CDR1 SGHNT and CDR2 YENEEA. Trimming cost V 5 bases and J 0 bases, with 14 bases left between them. The CDR3 runs to 16 residues. The CDR3 loop reads CASSPFGWSSYNEQFF. CDR3 sequence (DNA): TGTGCCAGCAGCCCCTTCGGGTGGAGCTCCTACAATGAGCAGTTCTTC. The full variable domain, in which reference TRBV11-3 and TRBJ2-1 provide the parts outside the CDR3, is EAGVVQSPRYKIIEKKQPVAFWCNPISGHNTLYWYLQNLGQGPELLIRYENEEAVDDSQLPKDRFSAERLKGVDSTLKIQPAELGDSAVYLCASSPFGWSSYNEQFFGPGTRLTVL.

V and J are TRBV29-1 and TRBJ1-1; D might be TRBD1 (6 bases). This CDR3 has 12 amino acids. Germline CDR1 is SQVTM and CDR2 is ANQGSEA. Trimming cost V 6 bases and J 0 bases, with 8 bases left between them. This chain's CDR3 is CSVGHMNTEAFF. For the CDR3, the DNA is TGCAGCGTGGGACATATGAACACTGAAGCTTTCTTT.

V usage is TRBV21-1 and J usage is TRBJ1-5. TRBV21-1 is given as a pseudogene. CDR3 length equals 19 residues. CDR3 amino acids: CASSKSRGTPPYSNQPQHF. In nucleotides, the CDR3 is TGTGCCAGCAGCAAATCTCGGGGAACGCCCCCGTATAGCAATCAGCCCCAGCATTTT.